A single sample gave rise to the 18 T cell receptor beta chains below, sequenced in a study of CD8 T cells in Susac syndrome. Reverse transcription used about 0.45 to 1 ug RNA and random hexamers. TCRdb reanalysed the immunoSEQ multiplex PCR reads using MiXCR and keeps one entry per CDR3 protein. Of about 150,000 distinct CDR3 sequences listed, more than 90% are singletons. Input material: CD4+ T cells from PBMCs. The receptors shown here come from a human donor with Susac syndrome.

The chain has TRBV19 and TRBJ2-1, with 8 bases aligning to TRBD1. Trimming at V came to 6 bases and at J to 6 bases, leaving 10 bases not matched to a gene. Germline V lookup: CDR1 LNHDA, CDR2 SQIVND (reference sequence). CDR3 length: 15 amino acids. The chain's CDR3 is CASSKDRGGTNEQFF. CDR3 sequence (DNA): TGTGCCAGTAGCAAAGACAGGGGCGGGACCAATGAGCAGTTCTTC. Full variable domain (outside the CDR3, taken from reference TRBV19 and TRBJ2-1): DGGITQSPKYLFRKEGQNVTLSCEQNLNHDAMYWYRQDPGQGLRLIYYSQIVNDFQKGDIAEGYSVSREKKESFPLTVTSAQKNPTAFYLCASSKDRGGTNEQFFGPGTRLTVL.

This clonotype was seen a single time. This chain joins TRBV27 and TRBJ2-7, with D perhaps being TRBD1 or TRBD2 (5 bases each). The CDR3 has 19 amino acids. Germline CDR1 MNHEY, CDR2 SMNVEV (reference sequence). V gave up 5 bases and J gave up 4 bases, with 30 bases separating them. This chain's CDR3 is CASSSAMGWGSVKGYEQYF. CDR3 nucleotide sequence: TGTGCCAGCAGTAGTGCAATGGGCTGGGGGTCCGTTAAGGGGTACGAGCAGTACTTC.

The rearrangement uses TRBV5-6 and TRBJ2-7; 9 bases fit TRBD1. CDR3 length: 13 residues. CDR1 is SGHDT, CDR2 YYEEEE, per germline. J gave up 7 bases and V 7 bases, and 9 bases lay outside the gene matches. CDR3 bases: TGTGCCAGCGTACAGGGGGCCTCCGGGGAGCAGTACTTC. It translates to CASVQGASGEQYF. Full variable domain (missing parts from reference TRBV5-6 and TRBJ2-7): DAGVTQSPTHLIKTRGQQVTLRCSPKSGHDTVSWYQQALGQGPQFIFQYYEEEERQRGNFPDRFSGHQFPNYSSELNVNALLLGDSALYLCASVQGASGEQYFGPGTRLTVT.

CDR3 nucleotide sequence: TGTGCCAGCAGCCTCCTTGGGCCGAATGAGCAGTTCTTC. Residues: CASSLLGPNEQFF. The chain recombines TRBV7-3 with TRBJ2-1; no definite D call. In germline, CDR1 is SGHTA, CDR2 FQGTGA. Deletions cut 5 bases from V and 7 bases from J, with 12 bases between. The CDR3 is 13 amino acids.

The rearrangement uses TRBV4-1 and TRBJ2-2; D gene ambiguous. Trimming removed 6 bases at V and 1 base at J, with 12 bases between. This CDR3 region has 15 residues. From germline, CDR1 is MGHRA and CDR2 YSYEKL. CDR3 bases: TGCGCCAGCAGGGATCAGTTGTGGAACACCGGGGAGCTGTTTTTT. As protein: CASRDQLWNTGELFF.

J is TRBJ2-3 and V is TRBV25-1; 8 nucleotides agree with TRBD2. The CDR3 has 11 amino acids. With 3 bases clipped from V and 10 bases from J, the junction kept 0 bases outside the gene matches. CDR1 is MGHDK and CDR2 is SYGVNS in the germline V gene. CDR3 residues: CASSETSAQYF. For the CDR3, the DNA is TGTGCCAGCAGTGAGACTAGCGCGCAGTATTTT. The full variable domain, with the rest looked up from reference TRBV25-1 and TRBJ2-3, is EADIYQTPRYLVIGTGKKITLECSQTMGHDKMYWYQQDPGMELHLIHYSYGVNSTEKGDLSSESTVSRIRTEHFPLTLESARPSHTSQYLCASSETSAQYFGPGTRLTVL.

This chain joins TRBV29-1 and TRBJ2-1; TRBD2 matches 7 bases. Germline CDR1 and CDR2: SQVTM and ANQGSEA. J was trimmed by 5 bases and V by 6 bases; bases with no gene match: 7. The CDR3 loop spans 13 amino acids. The CDR3 loop is CSVGTGTNNEQFF. The CDR3 DNA follows: TGCAGCGTGGGGACCGGGACTAACAATGAGCAGTTCTTC.

The J gene is TRBJ2-3, the V gene TRBV2, with D possibly being TRBD1 or TRBD2 (5 bases each). V was clipped by 8 bases and J by 6 bases, with 12 bases between them. The CDR3 is made up of 12 amino acids. Germline V gives CDR1 SNHLY, CDR2 FYNNEI. DNA for the CDR3: TGTGCCAGCGGGACCTTGAGGGATACGCAGTATTTT. Translated: CASGTLRDTQYF.

This chain links TRBV5-4 with TRBJ2-1; D possibly uses TRBD1 or TRBD2 (5 bases each). The V gene's germline CDR1 is SGHNT and CDR2 YYREEE (reference sequence). This CDR3 has 13 residues. V shed 7 bases and J shed 8 bases, with 16 bases lying between them. CDR3 residues: CASSPGRVDEQFF. The CDR3 coding sequence is TGTGCCAGCTCACCGGGACGAGTGGATGAGCAGTTCTTC.

The rearrangement links TRBV20-1 to TRBJ1-1, with D unclear. This CDR3 has 13 amino acids. Germline values: CDR1 DFQATT, CDR2 SNEGSKA (reference sequence). V shed 4 bases and J shed 1 base, with 10 bases lying between them. The CDR3 DNA is TGCAGTGCTATTCGGACGTGGAACACTGAAGCTTTCTTT. Amino acid sequence: CSAIRTWNTEAFF.

V is TRBV28 and J is TRBJ1-5; TRBD1 might be the D (5 bases). Germline V gene sequence: CDR1 MDHEN, CDR2 SYDVKM. The V end was cut by 5 bases, the J end by 5 bases, with 13 bases between. The CDR3 is 14 amino acids. The DNA for the CDR3 is TGTGCCAGCAGTCAGGCCCAGGGCCATCAGCCCCAGCATTTT. This translates into CASSQAQGHQPQHF.

This chain links TRBV7-9 with TRBJ2-3; 7 bases fit TRBD2. The CDR3 covers 14 residues. CDR1 and CDR2 from the germline V gene are SEHNR and FQNEAQ (reference sequence). V was pared by 5 bases and J by 3 bases, with 5 bases of the junction left unmatched. For the CDR3, the DNA is TGTGCCAGCAGCCATGGACTAGAGACAGATACGCAGTATTTT. Amino acid sequence: CASSHGLETDTQYF. Using reference TRBV7-9 and TRBJ2-3 for the parts outside the CDR3, the full variable domain is DTGVSQNPRHKITKRGQNVTFRCDPISEHNRLYWYRQTLGQGPEFLTYFQNEAQLEKSRLLSDRFSAERPKGSFSTLEIQRTEQGDSAMYLCASSHGLETDTQYFGPGTRLTVL.

The chain combines TRBV29-1 with TRBJ1-3, with D unclear. Germline V gives CDR1 SQVTM, CDR2 ANQGSEA. The CDR3 has 13 residues. V dropped 4 bases and J dropped 1 base, with 8 bases sitting between them. This CDR3 is CSVARLSGNTIYF. As DNA, the CDR3 is TGCAGCGTTGCACGGCTTTCTGGAAACACCATATATTTT.

The V and J genes are TRBV20-1 and TRBJ2-7, with D uncertain. The V and J ends lost 4 bases and 2 bases respectively, with 9 bases between them. Germline CDR1 and CDR2: DFQATT and SNEGSKA (reference sequence). The length of the CDR3 is 12 residues. CDR3 DNA: TGCAGTGCTAAATTAGGGACCTACGAGCAGTACTTC. Translated, it gives CSAKLGTYEQYF.

To note about this clonotype: This CDR3 is missing its conserved last phenylalanine or tryptophan, likely due to a read error. This chain joins TRBV20-1 and TRBJ2-4; D might be TRBD2 (5 bases). V lost 0 bases to trimming and J lost 0 bases, with 15 bases between them. Germline V gene sequence: CDR1 DFQATT, CDR2 SNEGSKA (reference sequence). This CDR3 has 17 amino acids. For the CDR3, the DNA is TGCAGTGCTAGAGATCCCACTAGAACCTTAGCCAAAAACATTCAGTACTGC. It encodes CSARDPTRTLAKNIQYC.

The chain links TRBV6-5 to TRBJ2-2; TRBD2 might be the D (5 bases). Germline loops: CDR1 MNHEY, CDR2 SVGAGI. The V end was cut by 6 bases, the J end by 5 bases, with 10 bases between. CDR3 length: 13 residues. The CDR3 coding sequence is TGTGCCAGCAGACCGACGGGGACCGGGGAGCTGTTTTTT. It encodes CASRPTGTGELFF.

This clonotype was observed a single time. The V and J genes are TRBV29-1 and TRBJ1-4; the D gene is possibly TRBD1 (6 bases). The CDR3 is 14 residues long. V lost 6 bases, J lost 6 bases, and 17 bases lay in between. CDR1 SQVTM and CDR2 ANQGSEA come from the germline V gene. The CDR3 DNA reads as TGCAGCGTGCGAACAGGGATGGGGCATGAAAAACTGTTTTTT. Translated: CSVRTGMGHEKLFF. The whole variable domain, remainder taken from reference TRBV29-1 and TRBJ1-4, is SAVISQKPSRDICQRGTSLTIQCQVDSQVTMMFWYRQQPGQSLTLIATANQGSEATYESGFVIDKFPISRPNLTFSTLTVSNMSPEDSSIYLCSVRTGMGHEKLFFGSGTQLSVL.

The chain links TRBV19 to TRBJ1-1; 10 bases match TRBD1. Trimming at V came to 5 bases and at J to 6 bases, leaving 3 bases not matched to a gene. There are 13 residues in the CDR3. From germline, CDR1 is LNHDA and CDR2 SQIVND (reference sequence). The CDR3 DNA is TGTGCCAGTAGTGGGGACAGGGGAGCTGAAGCTTTCTTT. Amino acid sequence: CASSGDRGAEAFF.